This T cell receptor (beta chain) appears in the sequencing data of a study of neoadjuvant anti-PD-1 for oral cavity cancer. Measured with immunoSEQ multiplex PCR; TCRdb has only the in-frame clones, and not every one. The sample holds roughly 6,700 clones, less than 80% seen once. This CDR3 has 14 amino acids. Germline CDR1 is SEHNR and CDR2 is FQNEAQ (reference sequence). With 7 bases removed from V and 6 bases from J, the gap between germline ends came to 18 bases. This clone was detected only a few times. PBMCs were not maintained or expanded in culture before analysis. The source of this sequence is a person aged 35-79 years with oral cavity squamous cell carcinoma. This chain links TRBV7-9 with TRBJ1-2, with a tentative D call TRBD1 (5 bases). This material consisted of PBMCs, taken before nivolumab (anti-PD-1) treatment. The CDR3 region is CASTPEGVWDGYTF. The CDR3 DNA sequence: TGTGCCAGCACCCCGGAAGGGGTATGGGATGGCTACACCTTC.